This T cell receptor beta chain originates from a study of cytomegalovirus exposure and HLA in healthy donors. Profiled with immunoSEQ multiplex PCR; TCRdb holds only in-frame clones, not every one. This table has 60,000 to 85,000 clones, roughly 95% appearing once. The material sequenced was PBMCs. The receptor was isolated from a woman aged 18-29 years in good health and CMV-seropositive.

DNA of the CDR3: TGTGCCAGCAGCTTAGATCTTTCCGGGGTTACGCAGTATTTT. Its protein product is CASSLDLSGVTQYF. The genes are TRBV11-2 and TRBJ2-3, with D maybe TRBD2 (5 bases). The CDR3 spans 14 residues. The V gene lost 0 bases and the J gene lost 8 bases, with 12 bases spanning the gap. Germline V gene data show CDR1 as SGHAT and CDR2 as FQNNGV.